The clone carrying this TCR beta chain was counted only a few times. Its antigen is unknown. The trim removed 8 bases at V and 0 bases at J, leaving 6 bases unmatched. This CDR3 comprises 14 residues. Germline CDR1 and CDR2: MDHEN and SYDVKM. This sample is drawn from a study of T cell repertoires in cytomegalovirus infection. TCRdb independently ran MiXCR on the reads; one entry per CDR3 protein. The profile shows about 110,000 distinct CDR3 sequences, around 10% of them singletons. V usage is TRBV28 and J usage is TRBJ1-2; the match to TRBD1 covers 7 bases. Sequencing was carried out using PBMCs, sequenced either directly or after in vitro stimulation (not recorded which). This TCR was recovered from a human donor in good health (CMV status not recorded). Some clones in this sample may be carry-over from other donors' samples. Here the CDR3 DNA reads TGTGCCAGCGGGGGACAGATCTCTAACTATGGCTACACCTTC. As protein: CASGGQISNYGYTF.